The T cell receptor beta chain described here comes from a study of OX40 agonist ivuxolimab in advanced cancers. The protocol was immunoSEQ multiplex PCR, while the TCRdb copy is restricted to in-frame clones and leaves out a portion. The sample holds approximately 33,000 clones, 90% seen once. Germline CDR1 is SGHTA and CDR2 is FQGTGA. V trimming: 0 bases; J trimming: 4 bases; junction bases outside the gene matches: 0. CDR3 length: 14 residues. The TCR originated in an adult with an advanced solid tumor such as melanoma, head and neck, liver or kidney cancer. Sample: CD4+ or CD8+ T cells sorted from blood, taken in a trial of the OX40 agonist ivuxolimab. The rearrangement links TRBV7-3 to TRBJ2-1; 7 positions match TRBD1. CDR3 coding DNA: TGTGCCAGCAGCTTAACACAGGGGTACAATGAGCAGTTCTTC. Translation: CASSLTQGYNEQFF. The full variable domain, with the rest looked up from reference TRBV7-3 and TRBJ2-1, is GAGVSQTPSNKVTEKGKYVELRCDPISGHTALYWYRQSLGQGPEFLIYFQGTGAADDSGLPNDRFFAVRPEGSVSTLKIQRTERGDSAVYLCASSLTQGYNEQFFGPGTRLTVL.